The rows below give T cell receptor beta chains drawn from one sample of a study of Graves' ophthalmopathy and Graves' hyperthyroidism. TCRdb re-analysed the multiplex PCR reads in MiXCR, keeping a single row per CDR3 protein. The sample has hundreds of thousands of distinct CDR3 sequences; over 40% are singletons. Sequencing was performed on peripheral blood. The receptor source for this set is an adult man with Graves' ophthalmopathy. Both conserved end residues are part of each CDR3. Each record gives: CDR3 length, J gene, clone size, V gene, D gene, CDR3 DNA, CDR3 protein. A D gene is named only where the DNA matches it firmly. Only part of the rows carry a size: once, few, many, or a class if the clone is expanded.

>15|TRBJ1-6|.|TRBV2|TRBD1
TGTGCCAGCAGTCGCCGGGACAGGGCGAATTCACCCCTCCACTTT
CASSRRDRANSPLHF
>15|TRBJ1-2|many|TRBV5-1|TRBD1
TGCGCCAGCGCCGGGACAGGGGGCGAAATGAAAGGCTACACCTTC
CASAGTGGEMKGYTF
>16|TRBJ1-2|many|TRBV20-1|TRBD1
TGCAGTGCTAGCTCCGCCGGGACAGTGGTTAACTATGGCTACACCTTC
CSASSAGTVVNYGYTF
>15|TRBJ2-7|.|TRBV7-3|.
TGTGCCAGCTCACTTCTCGGGACACCCTCCTACGAGCAGTACTTC
CASSLLGTPSYEQYF
>12|TRBJ1-2|few|TRBV6-2/TRBV6-3|TRBD1
TGTGCCAGCAGTCGACAGGGGTTTGGCTACACCTTC
CASSRQGFGYTF
>16|TRBJ1-3|.|TRBV6-1|.
TGTGCCAGCAGTTACTCTACCTGGGACTCTGGAAACACCATATATTTT
CASSYSTWDSGNTIYF
>13|TRBJ2-6|.|TRBV29-1|TRBD1
TGCAGTCCACAGGGGTCTGGGGCCAACGTCCTGACTTTC
CSPQGSGANVLTF
>12|TRBJ2-7|.|TRBV6-9|TRBD1
TGTGCCACCGGGACAGGGGGGCTCGAGCAGTACTTC
CATGTGGLEQYF
>15|TRBJ1-2|few|TRBV2|.
TGTGCCAGCTCATCATACGACGGAGGACCTACTGGCTACACCTTC
CASSSYDGGPTGYTF
>13|TRBJ2-7|many|TRBV20-1|.
TGCAGTGCTAGACATAGGAGCTCCTACGAGCAGTACTTC
CSARHRSSYEQYF
>16|TRBJ2-5|few|TRBV7-8|TRBD1
TGTGCCAGCAGCCTCTCTACAGGGGGACTCCAAGAGACCCAGTACTTC
CASSLSTGGLQETQYF
>15|TRBJ2-7|.|TRBV2|.
TGTGCCAGCAGCCCCCGGGGAAGGGGGGTGGCCGAGCAGTACTTC
CASSPRGRGVAEQYF
>16|TRBJ2-5|many|TRBV7-9|TRBD2
TGTGCCAGCAGCTCGCCTCAAGCGGGAGCCCAAGAGACCCAGTACTTC
CASSSPQAGAQETQYF
>14|TRBJ1-6|few|TRBV12-3/TRBV12-4|.
TGTGCCAGCAGTTACACAGGATATAATTCACCCCTCCACTTT
CASSYTGYNSPLHF
>13|TRBJ1-6|many|TRBV11-2|TRBD1
TGTGCCAGCAGCCCAGGGACAGCCGCACCCCTCCACTTT
CASSPGTAAPLHF
>13|TRBJ1-2|.|TRBV29-1|.
TGCAGCGTTGTCTGGGACGGGGGAGGCGGCTACACCTTC
CSVVWDGGGGYTF
>17|TRBJ2-6|many|TRBV4-3|.
TGCGCCAGCAGCCAAGGTGAAAGGGGCTCTGGGGCCAACGTCCTGACTTTC
CASSQGERGSGANVLTF
>14|TRBJ2-5|.|TRBV6-6|.
TGTGCCAGCAGTTACGGACTTTACCAAGAGACCCAGTACTTC
CASSYGLYQETQYF
>14|TRBJ2-2|many|TRBV2|.
TGTGCCAGCAGTTCTGGGGGGAACACCGGGGAGCTGTTTTTT
CASSSGGNTGELFF
>16|TRBJ2-5|.|TRBV4-2|TRBD2
TGTGCCAGCAGCCAAGACCCGGGCGGGGGGGCAGAGACCCAGTACTTC
CASSQDPGGGAETQYF
>16|TRBJ1-1|few|TRBV4-1|.
TGCGCCAGCAGCCAAATATCAGGGTTGAGGGGCACTGAAGCTTTCTTT
CASSQISGLRGTEAFF
>14|TRBJ1-5|.|TRBV2|.
TGTGCCAGCTTTGGACTAGCAGGTGGACAGCCCCAGCATTTT
CASFGLAGGQPQHF
>14|TRBJ1-5|few|TRBV4-1|.
TGCGCCAGCAGCCAAGAACCAATAAGTCAGCCCCAGCATTTT
CASSQEPISQPQHF
>11|TRBJ1-2|.|TRBV29-1|.
TGCAGTTCGTATGCCCTCGATGGCTACACCTTC
CSSYALDGYTF
>12|TRBJ2-1|.|TRBV29-1|.
TGCAGCGTTGGGGAGACCTACAATGAGCAGTTCTTC
CSVGETYNEQFF